These T cell receptor beta chains were read from a single sample in a study of T cell repertoires in cytomegalovirus infection. These receptors' antigens are unknown. TCRdb reanalysed the reads using MiXCR and keeps one entry per CDR3 protein. The table includes some 480,000 distinct CDR3 sequences, roughly a third detected once. The specimen comprised cultured PBMCs, sampled from culture after CMV antigen stimulation. These receptors were collected from a human donor in good health (CMV status not recorded). Some clones in this sample may be carry-over from other donors' samples. Each CDR3 is given with its conserved first and last residue. Expanded clones are given a class, and other clones once, few, many or no size at all.

cdr3_aa clone_size j_call v_call
CASSLGTGAYTDTQYF - TRBJ2-3 TRBV6-2/TRBV6-3
CASSITGNKNIQYF - TRBJ2-4 TRBV19
CASSSTLSHKILSETQYF - TRBJ2-5 TRBV11-3
CSARGPSVSTDTQYF - TRBJ2-3 TRBV20-1
CASSTQPGLPYNEQFF - TRBJ2-1 TRBV4-1
CASSMIGRAVEQYF - TRBJ2-7 TRBV19
CASTGTSGRTFQETQYF few TRBJ2-5 TRBV6-2/TRBV6-3
CASSLEAQWRLYEQYF few TRBJ2-7 TRBV7-8
CASSFLRDPNRDEQFF - TRBJ2-1 TRBV27
CASSASSGANVLTF many TRBJ2-6 TRBV7-2
CASSLLGGETQYF few TRBJ2-5 TRBV27
CASSAGTPRAEQFF few TRBJ2-1 TRBV12-3/TRBV12-4
CASSQGQGERSPLHF - TRBJ1-6 TRBV14
CASSSWTVGNSPLHF many TRBJ1-6 TRBV5-5
CSASGRVSYNEQFF - TRBJ2-1 TRBV20-1
CASSLAAGGSLYTEAFF - TRBJ1-1 TRBV7-9
CASSLRLDSDTQYF - TRBJ2-3 TRBV7-2
CASSSWPNEQFF few TRBJ2-1 TRBV27
CASSTEIYNEKLFF - TRBJ1-4 TRBV4-2
CSARDPRGLGNEQFF few TRBJ2-1 TRBV20-1
CASSLGFRNIQYF - TRBJ2-4 TRBV7-9
CASNFAGEGTEAFF few TRBJ1-1 TRBV28
CASSPRGLGYGYTF once TRBJ1-2 TRBV12-3/TRBV12-4
CASSFNSGYEQYF many TRBJ2-7 TRBV7-2
CASSLVGRSEAFF - TRBJ1-1 TRBV5-1
CSKTTSAYQETQYF - TRBJ2-5 TRBV20-1
CAISEGMGAGYEQYF - TRBJ2-7 TRBV10-3
CASSIQWTGATEAFF - TRBJ1-1 TRBV19
CASSLRRDNSGANVLTF - TRBJ2-6 TRBV5-4
CASRTGNTIYF few TRBJ1-3 TRBV7-6
CASSLAGGPGGYEQYF - TRBJ2-7 TRBV5-3
CASFQSRDRGRGTEAFF - TRBJ1-1 TRBV19
CASSFREGAITDTQYF - TRBJ2-3 TRBV28
CSASRAHIASDTQYF many TRBJ2-3 TRBV20-1
CASSQVDSHPESRTGELFF - TRBJ2-2 TRBV4-2
CASSLLRRNYNEQFF few TRBJ2-1 TRBV11-2
CASSVASQGANTEAFF - TRBJ1-1 TRBV9
CASSQRLEAHYEQYF few TRBJ2-7 TRBV4-3
CASSLTDGDNQPQHF - TRBJ1-5 TRBV7-8
CASSEMYEQYF - TRBJ2-7 TRBV28
CASTDDRTDTQYF - TRBJ2-3 TRBV12-3/TRBV12-4
CASSSGIRVNEQYF - TRBJ2-7 TRBV12-3/TRBV12-4
CASRPGTSGSLRGAGELFF few TRBJ2-2 TRBV6-2/TRBV6-3
CASSSTLTNEQFF - TRBJ2-1 TRBV7-9
CASSLRRDGNYGYTF - TRBJ1-2 TRBV12-3/TRBV12-4
CASSPGQRKLAKNIQCF once TRBJ2-4 TRBV19
CATSDPTVQSNQPQHF - TRBJ1-5 TRBV24-1
CASSPLAGHETQYF - TRBJ2-5 TRBV12-3/TRBV12-4
CASSLAGLANEQFF - TRBJ2-1 TRBV12-3/TRBV12-4
CASSLPAPGTDTQYF - TRBJ2-3 TRBV5-5
CATSALSNQPQHF - TRBJ1-5 TRBV24-1